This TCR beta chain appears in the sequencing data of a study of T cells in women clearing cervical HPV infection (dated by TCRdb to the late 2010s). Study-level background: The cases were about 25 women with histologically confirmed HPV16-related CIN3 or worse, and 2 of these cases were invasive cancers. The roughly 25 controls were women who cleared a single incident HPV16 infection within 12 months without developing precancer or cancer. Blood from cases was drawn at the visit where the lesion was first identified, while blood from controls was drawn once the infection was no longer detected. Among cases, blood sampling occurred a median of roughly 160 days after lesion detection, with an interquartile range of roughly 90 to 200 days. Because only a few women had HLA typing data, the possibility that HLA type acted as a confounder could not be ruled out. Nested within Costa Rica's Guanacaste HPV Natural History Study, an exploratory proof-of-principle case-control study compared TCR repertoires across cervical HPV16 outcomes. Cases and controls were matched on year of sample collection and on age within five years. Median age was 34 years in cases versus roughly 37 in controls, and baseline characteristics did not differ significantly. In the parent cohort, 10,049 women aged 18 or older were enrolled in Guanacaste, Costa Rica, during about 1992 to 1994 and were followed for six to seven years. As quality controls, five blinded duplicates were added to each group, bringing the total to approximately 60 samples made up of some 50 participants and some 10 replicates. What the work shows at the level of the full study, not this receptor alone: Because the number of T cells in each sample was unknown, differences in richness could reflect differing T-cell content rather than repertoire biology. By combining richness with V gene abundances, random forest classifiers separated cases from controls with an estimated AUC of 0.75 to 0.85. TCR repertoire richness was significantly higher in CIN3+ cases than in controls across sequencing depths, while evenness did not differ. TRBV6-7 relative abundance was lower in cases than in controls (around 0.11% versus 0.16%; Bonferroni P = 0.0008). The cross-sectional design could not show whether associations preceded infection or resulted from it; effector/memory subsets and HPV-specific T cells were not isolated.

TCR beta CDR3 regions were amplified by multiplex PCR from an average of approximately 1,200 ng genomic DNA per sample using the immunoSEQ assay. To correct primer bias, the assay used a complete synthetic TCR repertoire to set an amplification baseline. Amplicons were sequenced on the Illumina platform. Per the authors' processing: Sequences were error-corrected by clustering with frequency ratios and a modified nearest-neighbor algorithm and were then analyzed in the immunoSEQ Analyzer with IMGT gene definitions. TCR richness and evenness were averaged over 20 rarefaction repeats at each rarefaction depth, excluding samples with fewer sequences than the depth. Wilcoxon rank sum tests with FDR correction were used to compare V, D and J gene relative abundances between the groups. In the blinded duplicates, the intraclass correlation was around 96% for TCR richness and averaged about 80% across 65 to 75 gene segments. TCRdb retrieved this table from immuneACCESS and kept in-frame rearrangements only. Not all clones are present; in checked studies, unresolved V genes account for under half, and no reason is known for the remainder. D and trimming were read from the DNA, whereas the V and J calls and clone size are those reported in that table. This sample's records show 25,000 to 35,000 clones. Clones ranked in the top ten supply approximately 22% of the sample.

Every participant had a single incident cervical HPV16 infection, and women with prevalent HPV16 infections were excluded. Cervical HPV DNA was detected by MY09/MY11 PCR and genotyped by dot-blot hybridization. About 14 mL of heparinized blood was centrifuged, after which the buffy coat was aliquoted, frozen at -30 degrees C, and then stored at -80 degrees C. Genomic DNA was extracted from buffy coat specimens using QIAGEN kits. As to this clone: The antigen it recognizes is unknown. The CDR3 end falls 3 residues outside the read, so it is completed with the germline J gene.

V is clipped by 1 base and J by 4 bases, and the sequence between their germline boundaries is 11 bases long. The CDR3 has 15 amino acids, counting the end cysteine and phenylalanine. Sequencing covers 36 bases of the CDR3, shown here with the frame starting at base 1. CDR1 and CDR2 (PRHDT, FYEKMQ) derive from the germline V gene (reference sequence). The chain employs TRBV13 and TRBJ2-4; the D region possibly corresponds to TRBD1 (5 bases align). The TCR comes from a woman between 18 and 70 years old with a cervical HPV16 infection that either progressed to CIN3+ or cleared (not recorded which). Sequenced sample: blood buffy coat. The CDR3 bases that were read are TGTGCCAGCAGCTTAGAGGGGTCAAAAAAAAACATT. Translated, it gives CASSLEGSKKNI. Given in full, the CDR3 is CASSLEGSKKNIQYF.